Listed below are T cell receptor beta chains from one sample, sequenced in a study of T cells in Graves' hyperthyroidism and ophthalmopathy. TCRdb re-called the multiplex PCR reads through MiXCR, storing one row per CDR3 protein. The sample records about 840,000 distinct CDR3 sequences, 38% being singletons. Sequenced sample: blood. Every receptor here comes from a young man with Graves' hyperthyroidism. Each CDR3 is given with its conserved first and last residue. D genes are given only for firm matches. The size field is filled for only some rows; it gives once, few, many or a size class.

CDR3nt | CDR3aa | v_gene | d_gene | abundance | j_gene
TGTGCCAGTACGAGGGCCGGGGAGCTGTTTTTT | CASTRAGELFF | TRBV9 | - | - | TRBJ2-2
TGCGCCAGCAGCCAAAGGGCAGGGGGCAATCAGCCCCAGCATTTT | CASSQRAGGNQPQHF | TRBV7-9 | - | - | TRBJ1-5
TGTGCCAGCAGTTTGCAACAAGGGCCCTACGAGCAGTACTTC | CASSLQQGPYEQYF | TRBV12-3/TRBV12-4 | - | many | TRBJ2-7
TGTGCCAGTAGCGCACAAAATACCTACGAGCAGTACTTC | CASSAQNTYEQYF | TRBV19 | - | few | TRBJ2-7
TGCGCCAGCAGCTTGGGTAGCGGACGGTCCTACGAGCAGTACTTC | CASSLGSGRSYEQYF | TRBV5-1 | - | many | TRBJ2-7
TGTGCCAGCCTTACCCGGGGCTCGAACACTGAAGCTTTCTTT | CASLTRGSNTEAFF | TRBV7-8 | - | few | TRBJ1-1
TGCAGCGTTGAAGATTGGGACACTGAAGCTTTCTTT | CSVEDWDTEAFF | TRBV29-1 | - | many | TRBJ1-1
TGTGCCAGCAGTTATTACTCCAACTCCTACGAGCAGTACTTC | CASSYYSNSYEQYF | TRBV2 | - | - | TRBJ2-7
TGCAGCGTTACAATGGACAGCTACGAGCAGTACTTC | CSVTMDSYEQYF | TRBV29-1 | - | many | TRBJ2-7
TGTGCCAGCAGCTTAACGGGCGGGAGGGTTCACGAGCAGTACTTC | CASSLTGGRVHEQYF | TRBV11-3 | TRBD2 | few | TRBJ2-7
TGTGCCAGTAGTATCTACAGGGCTAATGAAAAACTGTTTTTT | CASSIYRANEKLFF | TRBV19 | - | few | TRBJ1-4
TGTGCCAGCAGTTTACAACAGGGTCCCGGGGAGCTGTTTTTT | CASSLQQGPGELFF | TRBV12-3/TRBV12-4 | - | - | TRBJ2-2
TGTGCCAGTAGTATAGATTACAGCGAGGGCTACACCTTC | CASSIDYSEGYTF | TRBV19 | - | many | TRBJ1-2
TGTGCCAGCAGTCTAGGGGACCTAGTGAACAAACTGTTTTTT | CASSLGDLVNKLFF | TRBV12-3/TRBV12-4 | - | - | TRBJ1-4
TGTGCCACCAGCAGAGATTACGGGGATAGCAATCAGCCCCAGCATTTT | CATSRDYGDSNQPQHF | TRBV15 | - | many | TRBJ1-5
TGCGCCAGCAGCTTGGGACAGGGCCTTATTGGCTACACCTTC | CASSLGQGLIGYTF | TRBV5-1 | TRBD1 | many | TRBJ1-2
TGTGCCAGCAGGAGTCGGACTAGCGATTACGAGCAGTACTTC | CASRSRTSDYEQYF | TRBV5-1 | TRBD2 | - | TRBJ2-7
TGTGCCAGCAGCTTAGCGGAGGAGTCCTACGAGCAGTACTTC | CASSLAEESYEQYF | TRBV7-2 | - | many | TRBJ2-7
TGTGCCAGCAGCTTGGCCTTCGGCGAAGCTTTCTTT | CASSLAFGEAFF | TRBV5-6 | - | few | TRBJ1-1
TGCGCCAGCCAGTACCTACCCGGTCAAGCCTACGAGCAGTACTTC | CASQYLPGQAYEQYF | TRBV9 | - | - | TRBJ2-7
TGCAGCGTTGCCCCTAGACTTCAAGAGACCCAGTACTTC | CSVAPRLQETQYF | TRBV29-1 | - | many | TRBJ2-5
TGTGCCAGCAGCGTAGATGGGGCGGGCACTGAAGCTTTCTTT | CASSVDGAGTEAFF | TRBV9 | - | many | TRBJ1-1
TGTGCCAGCAGTCTCGGGACAGATCCGTACTCTCTCCACTTT | CASSLGTDPYSLHF | TRBV2 | TRBD1 | - | TRBJ1-6
TGTGCCAGCAGCTTATCACACAACACTGAAGCTTTCTTT | CASSLSHNTEAFF | TRBV7-8 | - | many | TRBJ1-1
TGTGCCAGTAGTATCTGGACAGGCAATCAGCCCCAGCATTTT | CASSIWTGNQPQHF | TRBV19 | - | - | TRBJ1-5
TGTGCCAGCAGCTTATCGGGGCCAAGGGTCGAGCAGTACTTC | CASSLSGPRVEQYF | TRBV7-9 | - | many | TRBJ2-7
TGTGCCAGCAGCTTCGTTAGCCAAGAGACCCAGTACTTC | CASSFVSQETQYF | TRBV7-9 | - | many | TRBJ2-5
TGCAGTGCTAGAGATCACGTGGCGGGCAGCCCCTACGAGCAGTACTTC | CSARDHVAGSPYEQYF | TRBV20-1 | - | many | TRBJ2-7
TGTGCCAGCAGCAGGGACAGGGGATGGCAGCCCCAGCATTTT | CASSRDRGWQPQHF | TRBV7-2 | TRBD1 | many | TRBJ1-5
TGCAGCGTCACGTCCCAGGGGGTAGGGGAGACCCAGTACTTC | CSVTSQGVGETQYF | TRBV29-1 | TRBD1 | - | TRBJ2-5
TGCGCCAGCAGCCAAGTAACTCAAGAGACCCAGTACTTC | CASSQVTQETQYF | TRBV4-1 | - | - | TRBJ2-5
TGTGCCAGCAGTGGGGGACACCGGAACACTGAAGCTTTCTTT | CASSGGHRNTEAFF | TRBV6-5 | - | - | TRBJ1-1
TGCAGCGCCAACACAGGGTATGGCTACACCTTC | CSANTGYGYTF | TRBV29-1 | - | many | TRBJ1-2